These T cell receptor beta chains were read from a single sample in a study of T cells in localized non-small cell lung cancer. Clones were read by immunoSEQ multiplex PCR, and TCRdb kept only the in-frame ones, dropping some. The sample has about 40,000 clones, around 86% seen once. The material sequenced was peripheral blood mononuclear cells, taken before any cancer treatment. The receptor source for this set is a male donor at least 60 years old with stage II lung adenocarcinoma. Each CDR3 is given without its conserved first and last residue.

TRBV19	TRBJ2-2	12	ASSPAGLTGELF
TRBV30	TRBJ1-1	9	AWSASTKAF
TRBV7-8	TRBJ2-5	10	ASSFGGETQY
TRBV30	TRBJ2-1	12	AWSRAGGSNEQF
TRBV12-5	TRBJ2-7	12	ASGLGTGGDEQY
TRBV2	TRBJ1-4	12	ASSVRRESEKLF
TRBV6-6	TRBJ2-1	14	ASRPTGLHSYNEQF
TRBV4-1	TRBJ2-3	14	ASSQGGRTFSDTQY
TRBV2	TRBJ2-5	12	ASTHAGDRMIPD
TRBV5-1	TRBJ1-1	10	ASSFTGGEAF
TRBV18	TRBJ2-7	13	ASSPIQGNSYEQY
TRBV28	TRBJ1-5	14	ASNLLSGGKNQPQH
TRBV28	TRBJ2-3	16	ASTHPSRGRGQADTQY
TRBV11-2	TRBJ2-5	13	ASSLGGTGQETQY
TRBV19	TRBJ2-1	15	ASSIPSGRGAYNEQF